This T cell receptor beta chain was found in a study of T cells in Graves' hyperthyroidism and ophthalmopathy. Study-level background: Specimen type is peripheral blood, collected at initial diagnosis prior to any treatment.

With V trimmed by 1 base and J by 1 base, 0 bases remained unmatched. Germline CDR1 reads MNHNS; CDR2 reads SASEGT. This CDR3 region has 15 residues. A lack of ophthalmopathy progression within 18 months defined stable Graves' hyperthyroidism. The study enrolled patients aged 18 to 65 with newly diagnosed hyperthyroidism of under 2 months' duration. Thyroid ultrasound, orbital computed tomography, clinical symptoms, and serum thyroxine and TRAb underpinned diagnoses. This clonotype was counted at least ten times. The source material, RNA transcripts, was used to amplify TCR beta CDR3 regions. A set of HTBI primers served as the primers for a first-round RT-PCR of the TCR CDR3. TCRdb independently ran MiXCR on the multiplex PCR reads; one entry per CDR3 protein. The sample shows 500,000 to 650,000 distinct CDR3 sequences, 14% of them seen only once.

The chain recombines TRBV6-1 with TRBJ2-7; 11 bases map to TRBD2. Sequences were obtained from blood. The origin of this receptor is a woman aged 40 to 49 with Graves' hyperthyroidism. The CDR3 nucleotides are TGTGCCAGCAGTGAAGTAGCGGGAGGGTCCTACGAGCAGTACTTC. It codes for CASSEVAGGSYEQYF.